The present T cell receptor (beta chain) was sequenced within a study of shared clonotypes between healthy human individuals. Study-level background: A couple of female and a few male donors aged 18 to 49 were enrolled.

Germline V gene lookup returns CDR1 SGHKS and CDR2 YYEKEE (reference sequence). V gave up 1 base and J gave up 6 bases, with 11 bases separating them. The CDR3 has 13 amino acids. Sequencing used immunoSEQ multiplex PCR; TCRdb keeps in-frame clones, though not all of them. The table lists 2,500,000 or so clones, roughly 92% of them singletons. The study separated CD4+ cells into CD45RA+ naive and CD45RA-negative memory subsets. This chain connects TRBV5-5 to TRBJ2-7, with no clear D. The receptor comes from a man aged 18-30 years in good health. Some clones in this sample may be carry-over from other donors' samples. The sample consisted of naive CD4+ T cells from PBMCs. The subset is: CD45RA+ positively selected. The CDR3 sequence: CASSLSPGGEQYF. CDR3 in DNA: TGTGCCAGCAGCTTGAGTCCGGGTGGCGAGCAGTACTTC.